Following are 11 T cell receptor beta chains from one sample sequenced in a study of beta chain features in type 1 diabetes. Expressed TCRB transcripts got sequenced, as all isolated RNA was reverse transcribed. Some clones are missing from TCRdb's copy, which holds only in-frame ones; the method was immunoSEQ multiplex PCR. This table has some 160,000 clones, less than 9.5% appearing once. The material sequenced was central memory CD4+ T cells from blood. These TCRs come from a young woman in good health.

V usage is TRBV6-5 and J usage is TRBJ2-7; 8 bases align to TRBD2. Germline CDR1 reads MNHEY; CDR2 reads SVGAGI. The CDR3 covers 13 residues. V trimming: 6 bases; J trimming: 4 bases; junction bases outside the gene matches: 5. Here the CDR3 DNA reads TGTGCCAGCAGATATAGCGGGACTTACGAGCAGTACTTC. It specifies CASRYSGTYEQYF.

This clone was counted between two and nine times. The chain uses TRBV7-9 and TRBJ2-4; 10 bases fit TRBD1. The junction had 0 bases not matched to a gene; V was cut back by 0 bases and J by 7 bases. Germline CDR1 and CDR2: SEHNR and FQNEAQ (reference sequence). CDR3 size: 14 residues. The CDR3 bases are TGTGCCAGCAGCTTAGCGGGACAGGGGAACATTCAGTACTTC. It is translated as CASSLAGQGNIQYF.

This clone turned up a few times. The chain recombines TRBV5-1 with TRBJ2-5, with TRBD1 matching 10 bases. This CDR3 is 14 amino acids long. The junction had 5 bases not matched to a gene; V was cut back by 4 bases and J by 5 bases. The germline V gene encodes CDR1 SGHRS and CDR2 YFSETQ. The CDR3 reads CASSPTGGGETQYF. DNA of the CDR3: TGCGCCAGCAGCCCGACAGGGGGCGGGGAGACCCAGTACTTC.

The chain uses TRBV5-1 and TRBJ1-2; perhaps TRBD1 as D (6 bases). This CDR3 is 13 amino acids long. V lost 2 bases and J lost 6, with 11 bases in between. Germline-derived CDR1 and CDR2 are SGHRS and YFSETQ. CDR3: CASSLSGADGYTF. The CDR3 DNA follows: TGCGCCAGCAGCTTATCAGGGGCGGATGGCTACACCTTC.

The rearrangement joins TRBV19 to TRBJ1-2, with 8 bases that match TRBD1. Germline values: CDR1 LNHDA, CDR2 SQIVND (reference sequence). The CDR3 is 15 amino acids. The V segment lost 7 bases and the J segment 2 bases; nucleotides outside the gene matches: 9. CDR3 sequence reads: CASTPTGQENYGYTF. The CDR3 nucleotides are TGTGCCAGTACCCCAACGGGACAGGAGAACTATGGCTACACCTTC.

V gene TRBV5-4 combines with J gene TRBJ1-6; 9 nucleotides align to TRBD1. Germline values: CDR1 SGHNT, CDR2 YYREEE (reference sequence). V was clipped by 2 bases and J by 11 bases; unmatched bases: 5. This CDR3 has 14 amino acids. CDR3 residues: CASSLGTGRTPLHF. Written as DNA, the CDR3 is TGTGCCAGCAGCTTAGGGACAGGGAGGACACCCCTCCACTTT.

This clone has a handful of counts. The chain recombines TRBV18 with TRBJ2-6, with a tentative D call TRBD1 (6 bases). This CDR3 is 13 amino acids long. V lost 4 bases, J lost 6 bases, and 7 bases lay in between. Germline CDR1 KGHSH, CDR2 LQKENI. CDR3 residues: CASSLGQANVLTF. The CDR3 DNA reads TGTGCCAGCTCACTGGGACAGGCCAACGTCCTGACTTTC.

This clone occurred a few times. The V call is TRBV5-1, the J call TRBJ2-1; 9 positions match TRBD2. CDR3 length: 20 amino acids. Germline CDR1 and CDR2: SGHRS and YFSETQ. The V and J ends lost 3 bases and 2 bases, in that order; junction bases with no gene match: 18. The CDR3 sequence is CASSSPRDSTAGGAYNEQFF. In DNA, the CDR3 is TGCGCCAGCAGCTCACCCCGGGACAGTACAGCGGGAGGAGCCTACAATGAGCAGTTCTTC.

This clone was seen a handful of times. This chain links TRBV29-1 with TRBJ1-1; perhaps TRBD1 as D (6 bases). V was clipped by 5 bases and J by 2 bases, with 12 bases between them. CDR1 SQVTM and CDR2 ANQGSEA come from the germline V gene. The CDR3 consists of 13 residues. The CDR3 region is CSVSGVGNTEAFF. The CDR3 DNA reads as TGCAGCGTTTCAGGGGTTGGAAACACTGAAGCTTTCTTT.

A remark on this clone: An end of the junction does not agree with germline; a read error may underlie this. The rearrangement uses TRBV5-4 and TRBJ2-7; D might be TRBD2 (6 bases). Germline V gene data show CDR1 as SGHNT and CDR2 as YYREEE (reference sequence). This CDR3 region has 13 residues. CDR3 sequence (DNA): TGTGCCAGCAGCTTTAGCGGACCTCCCGTTGCTGACTTC. It translates to CASSFSGPPVADF.

This chain joins TRBV7-8 and TRBJ1-1, with D maybe TRBD1 (6 bases). The V gene lost 1 base and the J gene lost 10 bases, with 10 bases spanning the gap. The CDR3 is 12 amino acids. Looked up from germline, CDR1 is SGHVS and CDR2 is FQNEAQ. The CDR3 spells CASSLVQGGAFF. In DNA, the CDR3 is TGTGCCAGCAGCTTAGTACAGGGTGGAGCTTTCTTT. The entire variable domain, with the rest obtained from reference TRBV7-8 and TRBJ1-1, is as follows: GAGVSQSPRYKVAKRGQDVALRCDPISGHVSLFWYQQALGQGPEFLTYFQNEAQLDKSGLPSDRFFAERPEGSVSTLKIQRTQQEDSAVYLCASSLVQGGAFFGQGTRLTVV.